The 3 T cell receptor beta chains presented below share a single source sample, sequenced in a study of T cells in tuberculosis (dated by TCRdb to 2016 to 2019). The library was obtained by the immunoSEQ multiplex PCR assay. Held by TCRdb, this immuneACCESS table contains in-frame sequences only and omits some clones. Under half of the omission traces to an unresolved V gene where checked; the cause of the rest is unknown. Within this sample are about 32,000 clones, with approximately 93% of them counted one time only. Over 6.5% of the sample comes from the top ten. The sample taken for sequencing was PBMCs. These receptors all stem from a donor between 5 and 29 years old with latent tuberculosis or without tuberculosis infection.

The chain couples TRBV2 to TRBJ1-5, with D possibly being TRBD1 (5 bases). The CDR3 consists of 13 residues. Trimming stripped 6 bases from V and 3 bases from J, with 9 bases between. The germline V gene has CDR1 SNHLY and CDR2 FYNNEI. The CDR3 DNA reads as TGTGCCAGCAGGGACATGGACAATCAGCCCCAGCATTTT. As protein: CASRDMDNQPQHF.

This clone was detected only a few times. This sequence joins TRBV30 and TRBJ1-3, with D possibly matching TRBD1 (5 bases). V shed 0 bases and J shed 4 bases, with 13 bases lying between them. This CDR3 has 15 residues. Germline V gene sequence: CDR1 GTSNPN, CDR2 SVGIG (reference sequence). CDR3 nucleotides: TGTGCCTGGAGTGTATGGAGGGGATACGGAAACACCATATATTTT. This translates into CAWSVWRGYGNTIYF.

The V call is TRBV11-1, the J call TRBJ1-1; D gene uncertain. V gave up 0 bases and J gave up 3 bases, with 8 bases separating them. Looked up from germline, CDR1 is SGHAT and CDR2 is FQDESV (reference sequence). CDR3 length: 14 residues. The CDR3 here is CASSLALPDTEAFF. The CDR3 nucleotides read TGTGCCAGCAGCTTAGCTCTACCTGACACTGAAGCTTTCTTT.